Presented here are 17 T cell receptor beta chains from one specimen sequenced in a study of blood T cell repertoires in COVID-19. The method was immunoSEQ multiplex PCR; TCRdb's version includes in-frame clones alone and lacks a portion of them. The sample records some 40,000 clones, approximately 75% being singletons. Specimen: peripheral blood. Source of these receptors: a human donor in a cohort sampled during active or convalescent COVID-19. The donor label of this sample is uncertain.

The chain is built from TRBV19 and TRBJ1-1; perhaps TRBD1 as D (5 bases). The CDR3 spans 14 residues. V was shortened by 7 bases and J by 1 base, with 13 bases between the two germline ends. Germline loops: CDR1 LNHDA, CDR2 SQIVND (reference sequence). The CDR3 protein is CASTRQPENTEAFF. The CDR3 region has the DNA TGTGCCAGTACCCGACAGCCAGAGAACACTGAAGCTTTCTTT. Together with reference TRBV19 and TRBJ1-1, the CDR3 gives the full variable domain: DGGITQSPKYLFRKEGQNVTLSCEQNLNHDAMYWYRQDPGQGLRLIYYSQIVNDFQKGDIAEGYSVSREKKESFPLTVTSAQKNPTAFYLCASTRQPENTEAFFGQGTRLTVV.

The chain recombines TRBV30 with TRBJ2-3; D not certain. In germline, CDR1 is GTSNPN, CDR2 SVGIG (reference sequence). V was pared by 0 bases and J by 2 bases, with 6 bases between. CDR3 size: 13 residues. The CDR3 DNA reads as TGTGCCTGGAGTGTACTTAACACAGATACGCAGTATTTT. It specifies CAWSVLNTDTQYF.

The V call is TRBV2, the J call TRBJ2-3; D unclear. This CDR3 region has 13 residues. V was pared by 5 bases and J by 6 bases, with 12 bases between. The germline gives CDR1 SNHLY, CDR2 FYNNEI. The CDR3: CASSLTVRDTQYF. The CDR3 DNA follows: TGTGCCAGCAGTTTGACCGTCAGGGATACGCAGTATTTT.

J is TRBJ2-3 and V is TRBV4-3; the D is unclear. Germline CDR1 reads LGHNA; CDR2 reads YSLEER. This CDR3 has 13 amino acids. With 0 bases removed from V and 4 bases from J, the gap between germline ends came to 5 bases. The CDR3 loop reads CASSQEVADTQYF. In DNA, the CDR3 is TGCGCCAGCAGCCAAGAGGTAGCAGATACGCAGTATTTT.

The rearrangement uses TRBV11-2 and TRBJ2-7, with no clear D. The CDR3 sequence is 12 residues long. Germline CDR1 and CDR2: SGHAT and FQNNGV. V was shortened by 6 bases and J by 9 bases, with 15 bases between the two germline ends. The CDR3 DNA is TGTGCCAGCAGTCCCCTATCTGGTGGGCAGTACTTC. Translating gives CASSPLSGGQYF.

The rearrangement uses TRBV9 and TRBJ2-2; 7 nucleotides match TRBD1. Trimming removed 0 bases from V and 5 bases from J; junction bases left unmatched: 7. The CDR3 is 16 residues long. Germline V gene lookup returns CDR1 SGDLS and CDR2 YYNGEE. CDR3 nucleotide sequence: TGTGCCAGCAGCGTAGCAGGACAGGCGCGGACCGGGGAGCTGTTTTTT. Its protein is CASSVAGQARTGELFF.

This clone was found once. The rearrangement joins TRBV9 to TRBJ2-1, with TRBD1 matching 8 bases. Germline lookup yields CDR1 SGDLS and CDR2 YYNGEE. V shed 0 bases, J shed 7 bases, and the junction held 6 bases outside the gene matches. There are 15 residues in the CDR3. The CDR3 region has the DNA TGTGCCAGCAGCGTAGGACAGGGGACAGCTAATGAGCAGTTCTTC. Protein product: CASSVGQGTANEQFF.

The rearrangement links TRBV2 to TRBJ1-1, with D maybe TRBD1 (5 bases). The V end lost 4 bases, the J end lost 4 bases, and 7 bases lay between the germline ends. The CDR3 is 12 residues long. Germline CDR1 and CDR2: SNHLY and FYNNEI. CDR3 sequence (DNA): TGTGCCAGCAGTGTTCAGGGCACTGAAGCTTTCTTT. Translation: CASSVQGTEAFF.

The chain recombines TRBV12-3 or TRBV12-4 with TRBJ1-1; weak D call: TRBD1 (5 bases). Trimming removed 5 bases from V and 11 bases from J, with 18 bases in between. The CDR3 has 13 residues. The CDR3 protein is CASSPGWGREAFF. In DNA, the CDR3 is TGTGCCAGCAGTCCAGGATGGGGCCGGGAGGCTTTCTTT.

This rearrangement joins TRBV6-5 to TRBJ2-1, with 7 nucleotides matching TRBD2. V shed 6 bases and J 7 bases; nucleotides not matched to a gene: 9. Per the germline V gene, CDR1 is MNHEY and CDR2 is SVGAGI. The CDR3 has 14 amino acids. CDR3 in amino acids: CASRWGGEFNEQFF. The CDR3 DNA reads TGTGCCAGCAGATGGGGGGGAGAGTTTAATGAGCAGTTCTTC.

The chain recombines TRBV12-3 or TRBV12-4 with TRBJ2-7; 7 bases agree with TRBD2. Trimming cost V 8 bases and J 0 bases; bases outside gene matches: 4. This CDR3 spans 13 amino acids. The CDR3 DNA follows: TGTGCCAGCCTGCCGGGGGGCTCCTACGAGCAGTACTTC. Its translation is CASLPGGSYEQYF.

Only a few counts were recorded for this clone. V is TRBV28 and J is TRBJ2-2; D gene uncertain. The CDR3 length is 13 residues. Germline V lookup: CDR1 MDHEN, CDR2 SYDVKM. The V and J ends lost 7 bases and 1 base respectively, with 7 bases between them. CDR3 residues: CASKSQNTGELFF. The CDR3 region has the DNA TGTGCCAGCAAAAGCCAGAACACCGGGGAGCTGTTTTTT. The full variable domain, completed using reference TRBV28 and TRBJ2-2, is DVKVTQSSRYLVKRTGEKVFLECVQDMDHENMFWYRQDPGLGLRLIYFSYDVKMKEKGDIPEGYSVSREKKERFSLILESASTNQTSMYLCASKSQNTGELFFGEGSRLTVL.

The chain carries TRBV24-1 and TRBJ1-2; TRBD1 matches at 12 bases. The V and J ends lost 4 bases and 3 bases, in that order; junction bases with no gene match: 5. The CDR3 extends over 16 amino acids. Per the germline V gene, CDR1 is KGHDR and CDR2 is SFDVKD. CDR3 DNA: TGTGCCACCAGTGAATCCGGGACAGGGGGCCACTATGGCTACACCTTC. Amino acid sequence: CATSESGTGGHYGYTF.

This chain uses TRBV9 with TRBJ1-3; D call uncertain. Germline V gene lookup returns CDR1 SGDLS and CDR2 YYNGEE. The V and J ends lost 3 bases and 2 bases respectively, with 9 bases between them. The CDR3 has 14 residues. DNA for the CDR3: TGTGCCAGCAGCGCCGGGAGGGCTGGAAACACCATATATTTT. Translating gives CASSAGRAGNTIYF.

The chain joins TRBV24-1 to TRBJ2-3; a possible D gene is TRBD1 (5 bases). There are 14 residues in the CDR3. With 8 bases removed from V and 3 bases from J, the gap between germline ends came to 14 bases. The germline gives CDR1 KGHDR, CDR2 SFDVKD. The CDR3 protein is CATKGKVVTDTQYF. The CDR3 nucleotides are TGTGCCACCAAGGGGAAGGTGGTGACAGATACGCAGTATTTT.

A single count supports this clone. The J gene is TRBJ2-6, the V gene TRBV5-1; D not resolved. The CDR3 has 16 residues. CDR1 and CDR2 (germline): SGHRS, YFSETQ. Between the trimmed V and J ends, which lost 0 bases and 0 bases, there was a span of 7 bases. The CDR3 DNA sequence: TGCGCCAGCAGCTTGGACGGTAGCTCTGGGGCCAACGTCCTGACTTTC. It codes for CASSLDGSSGANVLTF. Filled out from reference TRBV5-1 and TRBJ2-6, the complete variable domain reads KAGVTQTPRYLIKTRGQQVTLSCSPISGHRSVSWYQQTPGQGLQFLFEYFSETQRNKGNFPGRFSGRQFSNSRSEMNVSTLELGDSALYLCASSLDGSSGANVLTFGAGSRLTVL.

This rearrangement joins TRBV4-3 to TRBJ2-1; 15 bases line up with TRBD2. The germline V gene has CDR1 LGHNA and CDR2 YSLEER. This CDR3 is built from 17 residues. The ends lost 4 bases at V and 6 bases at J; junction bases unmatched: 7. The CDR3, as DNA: TGCGCCAGCAGCCCGGGACTAGCGGGAGGCCTTCCCAATGAGCAGTTCTTC. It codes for CASSPGLAGGLPNEQFF.